This TCR beta chain came from a study of blood T cell repertoires in COVID-19. Turning to the study itself: The cDNA or gDNA used as material had been derived from T cells, B-cell-depleted T cells, or PBMCs.

The CDR3 is 14 amino acids. Losses at the gene ends were 4 bases for V and 10 bases for J; bases not matched to a gene: 6. CDR1 and CDR2 from the germline V gene are SGHRS and YFSETQ. As concerns this clone: Other DNA sequences in this specimen translate into the identical CDR3.

Authors' data handling: Amplifying reference gene primers gave estimates of nucleated cell counts. The assay was immunoSEQ multiplex PCR, and TCRdb's table has in-frame clones only and misses some. V and J calls and clone size follow that table, whereas D and trimming were derived from the DNA. Among more than 150,000 clones listed, roughly 78% were seen once. This receptor was taken from a woman older than 75 with active or convalescent COVID-19. The chain couples TRBV5-1 to TRBJ1-6; 9 nucleotides align to TRBD1. Sequenced input: peripheral blood. CDR3 region: CASSLGQGGSPLHF. The CDR3 DNA reads as TGCGCCAGCAGCCTGGGACAGGGTGGGTCACCCCTCCACTTT.